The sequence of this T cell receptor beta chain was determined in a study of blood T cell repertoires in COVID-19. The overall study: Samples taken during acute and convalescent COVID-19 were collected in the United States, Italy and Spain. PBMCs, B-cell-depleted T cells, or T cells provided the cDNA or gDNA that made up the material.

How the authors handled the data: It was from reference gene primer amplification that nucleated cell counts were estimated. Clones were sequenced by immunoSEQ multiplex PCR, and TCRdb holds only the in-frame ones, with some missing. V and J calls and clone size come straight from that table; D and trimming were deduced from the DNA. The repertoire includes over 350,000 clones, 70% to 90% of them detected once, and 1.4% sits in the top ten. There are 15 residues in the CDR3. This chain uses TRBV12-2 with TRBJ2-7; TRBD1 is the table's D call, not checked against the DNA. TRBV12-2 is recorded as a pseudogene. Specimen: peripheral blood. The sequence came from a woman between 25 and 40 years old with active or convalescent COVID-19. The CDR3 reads CASRLVQGARREQYF. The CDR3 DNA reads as TGTGCAAGTCGCTTAGTACAGGGGGCTCGTCGGGAGCAGTACTTC.